This T cell receptor (beta chain) is from a study of human T cells and chemical hapten exposure (dated by TCRdb to the early 2020s). Notes on the research overall: For sensitization, 2% DPC in acetone was applied to a 2 cm by 2 cm area of upper inner arm skin. Peripheral blood TCR repertoire changes were tracked in vivo in alopecia patients during primary and secondary sensitization to the hapten diphenylcyclopropenone (DPC). Blood samples were taken from patients before sensitization (week 0) and at 2, 6 and about 24 weeks after DPC sensitization. For TCR sequencing, blood came from 25 to 35 alopecia patients at anywhere from one to four time points (pre-sensitization, 2, 6 and 24 weeks). Most of the patients in the cohort were female, and the cohort covered alopecia areata with under or over 50% scalp involvement, alopecia totalis and alopecia universalis. Patch tests used Finn chambers with 0.01% DPC on the upper back, scored after 6 days by International Contact Dermatitis Research Group standards. Weekly therapeutic DPC doses were additionally applied to the scalp of patients throughout the roughly 26-week study period. Libraries were pooled for sequencing, and variation in per-sample TCR yields was attributed mainly to small differences in library volumes within the pool.

Summary of the overall study and its limitations: After repeated subsampling, changes were observed in the strength of the expansion versus patch-test correlation and in the threshold at which the correlation became significant. Expanded TCRs formed significantly more large CDR3 similarity clusters than pre-sensitization or healthy control sets, consistent with antigen-driven responses. Patch test score was positively correlated with the number of PT1 expanded TCRs, with significance at thresholds 8, 16 and 32 but not at 4. No change with DPC sensitization was found in the number of TCRs above 1 in 1000 frequency, and no evidence of global repertoire structure alterations was found. Because every patient had alopecia, a presumed autoimmune disease, the patients' immune response might differ from that of healthy individuals.

Libraries were constructed by RACE. The sequencer was a NextSeq 500. During library preparation, unique molecular identifiers were attached to individual cDNA molecules so that TCRs could be counted in a quantitative, reproducible way. Each blood RNA sample was used to sequence both TCR alpha and TCR beta chains. The original pipeline was this. A median of roughly 100,000 TCRs per sample was observed, with a range of roughly 23,224 to 700,000. V, J and CDR3 annotation of the TCR reads was carried out using the Decombinator software suite. To make PS versus PT1 abundance plots, every sample was subsampled to the same number of TCRs (28,000). TCRs were defined as expanded if absent before sensitization and observed at least eight times at the 2-week time point. The public reads were reprocessed in TCRdb via fastp at Q25 and MiXCR, keeping in-frame beta chains. Identical CDR3 proteins give one entry, which carries the most common genes and DNA. What appears here as the V and J calls and clone size reflects TCRdb's work, not the paper's. The sample contains fewer than 200,000 distinct CDR3 sequences, 20% to 25% of them found a single time. The top ten constitute roughly 6.7% of the sample.

The meaning of the sample's time point label: patch test 1, 2 weeks after DPC sensitization. Interpreted using the paper, the treatment or condition label stands for: therapeutic diphenylcyclopropenone sensitization with weekly scalp DPC. Blood at each patch-test visit was drawn before the patch test was applied. Patients were considered eligible if aged 18 to 70, diagnosed with alopecia and deemed suitable for DPC therapy, and patients were excluded if pregnant. Unfractionated whole blood was collected in Tempus Blood RNA tubes, and total RNA was extracted from that blood. Only a few counts were recorded for this clonotype. Its antigen is not yet known. No base-level quality is on record; no much larger clone is a single base apart. At the junction V is shortened by 9 bases and J by 8 bases, with 6 bases in between. Reading the germline V gene (reference sequence) gives CDR1 MNHEY and CDR2 SMNVEV. The CDR3 contains 9 residues, cysteine and phenylalanine counted. Kept here is only the CDR3 DNA, which spans 27 bases and is read in frame from base 1.

The chain uses TRBV27 and TRBJ2-3; the D gene lacks a confident call. Sequenced material: whole blood, taken in connection with sensitization to the hapten diphenylcyclopropenone (DPC). The sequence was obtained from a woman between 45 and 60 years old with alopecia areata. Some clones in this sample may be carry-over from other donors' samples. DNA sequence: TGTGCCAGACTTGTTACGCAGTATTTT. Translated, this is CARLVTQYF.